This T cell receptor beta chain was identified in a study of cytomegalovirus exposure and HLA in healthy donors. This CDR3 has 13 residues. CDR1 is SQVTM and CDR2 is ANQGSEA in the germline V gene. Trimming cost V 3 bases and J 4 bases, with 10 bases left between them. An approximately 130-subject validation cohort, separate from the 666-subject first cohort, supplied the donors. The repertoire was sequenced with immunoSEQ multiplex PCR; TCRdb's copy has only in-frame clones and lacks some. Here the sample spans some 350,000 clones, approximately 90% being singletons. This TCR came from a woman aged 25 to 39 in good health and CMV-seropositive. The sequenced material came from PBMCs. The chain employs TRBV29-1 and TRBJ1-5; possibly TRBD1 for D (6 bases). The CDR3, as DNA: TGCAGCGTTGAGGGGGGGCTTAATCAGCCCCAGCATTTT. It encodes CSVEGGLNQPQHF.